This T cell receptor beta chain was sequenced in a study of siplizumab effects on memory and regulatory T cells. Study results and caveats: Proliferating Tregs in siplizumab cultures were never verified as suppressive. On average, about 70% of mappable alloreactive CD4+ clones were Treg-derived under siplizumab, against about 25% in controls.

Assayed TCR templates numbered roughly 93,000 for each sample. Only in-frame clones appear in the TCRdb table, and some are missing; sequencing was by immunoSEQ multiplex PCR. Seen here are tens of thousands of clones, 93% observed once, and the top ten hold roughly 7.1%. About this clone: Its antigen is unidentified.

The clonotype was recovered from a human donor in good health. The specimen sequenced was CD8+ T cells sorted from blood.

The CDR3, as DNA: TGCGCCAGCAGCTCGAAGGGACAGGGGTCCTACGAGCAGTACTTC. Its protein product is CASSSKGQGSYEQYF. This chain connects TRBV5-1 to TRBJ2-5; TRBD1 agrees at 10 bases. The tail of the sequence fits TRBJ2-7 better, so the J call may be wrong. Germline V lookup: CDR1 SGHRS, CDR2 YFSETQ. The CDR3 is 15 residues long.